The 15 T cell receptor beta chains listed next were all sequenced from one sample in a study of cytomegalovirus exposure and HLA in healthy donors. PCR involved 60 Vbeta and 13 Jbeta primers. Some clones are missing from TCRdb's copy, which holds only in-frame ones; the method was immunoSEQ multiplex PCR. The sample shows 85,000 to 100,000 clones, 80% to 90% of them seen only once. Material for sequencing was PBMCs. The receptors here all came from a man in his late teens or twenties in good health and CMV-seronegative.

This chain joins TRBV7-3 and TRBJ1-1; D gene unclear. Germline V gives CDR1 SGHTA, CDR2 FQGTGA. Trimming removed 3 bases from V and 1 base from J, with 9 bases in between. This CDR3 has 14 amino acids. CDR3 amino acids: CASSLAPSNTEAFF. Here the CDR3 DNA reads TGTGCCAGCAGCTTGGCCCCTTCGAACACTGAAGCTTTCTTT.

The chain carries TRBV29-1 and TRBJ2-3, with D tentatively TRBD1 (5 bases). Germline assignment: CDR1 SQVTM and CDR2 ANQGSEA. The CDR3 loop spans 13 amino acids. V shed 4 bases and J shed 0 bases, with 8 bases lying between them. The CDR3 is CSVAKGSTDTQYF. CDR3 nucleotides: TGCAGCGTTGCAAAGGGGAGCACAGATACGCAGTATTTT.

CDR3 residues: CASSLAPGGQRAGELFF. The CDR3 bases are TGTGCCAGCAGCTTAGCCCCAGGGGGCCAGAGGGCCGGGGAGCTGTTTTTT. The chain links TRBV7-2 to TRBJ2-2, with 8 positions matching TRBD1. The germline V gene encodes CDR1 SGHTA and CDR2 FQGNSA. Trimming took 0 bases from V and 6 from J; bases not matched to a gene: 9. This CDR3 contains 17 residues.

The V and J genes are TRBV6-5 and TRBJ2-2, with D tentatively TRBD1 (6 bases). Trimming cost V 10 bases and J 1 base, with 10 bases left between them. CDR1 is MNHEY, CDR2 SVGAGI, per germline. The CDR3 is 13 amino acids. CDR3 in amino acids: CATSGQNTGELFF. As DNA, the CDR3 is TGTGCCACCTCGGGACAGAACACCGGGGAGCTGTTTTTT.

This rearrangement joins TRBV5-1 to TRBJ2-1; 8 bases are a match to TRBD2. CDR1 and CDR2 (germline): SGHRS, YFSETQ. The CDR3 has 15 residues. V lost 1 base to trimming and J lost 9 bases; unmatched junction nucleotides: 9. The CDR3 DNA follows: TGCGCCAGCAGCTTGTATGAGCGGGAGAAAGGTGAGCAGTTCTTC. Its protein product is CASSLYEREKGEQFF. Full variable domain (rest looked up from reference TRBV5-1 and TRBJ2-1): KAGVTQTPRYLIKTRGQQVTLSCSPISGHRSVSWYQQTPGQGLQFLFEYFSETQRNKGNFPGRFSGRQFSNSRSEMNVSTLELGDSALYLCASSLYEREKGEQFFGPGTRLTVL.

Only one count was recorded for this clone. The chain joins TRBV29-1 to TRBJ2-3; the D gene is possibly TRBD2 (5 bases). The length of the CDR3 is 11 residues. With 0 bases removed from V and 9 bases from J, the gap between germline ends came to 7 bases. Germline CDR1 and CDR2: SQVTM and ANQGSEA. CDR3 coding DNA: TGCAGCGTTGAAGAGGGGAGAACGCAGTATTTT. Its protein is CSVEEGRTQYF.

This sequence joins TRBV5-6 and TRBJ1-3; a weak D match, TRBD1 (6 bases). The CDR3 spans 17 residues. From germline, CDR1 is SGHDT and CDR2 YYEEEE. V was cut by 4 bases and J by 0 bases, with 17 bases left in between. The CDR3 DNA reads TGTGCCAGCAGCGCTATGCAGGGGAAGTTCTCTGGAAACACCATATATTTT. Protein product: CASSAMQGKFSGNTIYF.

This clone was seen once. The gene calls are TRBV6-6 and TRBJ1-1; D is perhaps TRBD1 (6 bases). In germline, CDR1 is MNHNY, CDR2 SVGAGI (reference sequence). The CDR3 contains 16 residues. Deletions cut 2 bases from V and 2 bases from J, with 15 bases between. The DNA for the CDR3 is TGTGCCAGCAGTTACCCCGCACGGGACAAAAACACTGAAGCTTTCTTT. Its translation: CASSYPARDKNTEAFF.

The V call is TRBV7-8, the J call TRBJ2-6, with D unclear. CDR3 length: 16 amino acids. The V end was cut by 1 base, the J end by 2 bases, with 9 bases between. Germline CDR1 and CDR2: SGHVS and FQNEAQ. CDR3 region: CASSLGRVAGANVLTF. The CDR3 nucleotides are TGTGCCAGCAGCTTAGGGAGAGTCGCTGGGGCCAACGTCCTGACTTTC.

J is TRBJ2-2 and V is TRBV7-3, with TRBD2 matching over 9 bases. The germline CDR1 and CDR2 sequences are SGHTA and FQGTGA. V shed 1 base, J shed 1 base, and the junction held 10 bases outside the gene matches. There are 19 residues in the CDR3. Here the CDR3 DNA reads TGTGCCAGCAGCTTAAACCCTACTCGACTAGCGGTGAACACCGGGGAGCTGTTTTTT. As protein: CASSLNPTRLAVNTGELFF.

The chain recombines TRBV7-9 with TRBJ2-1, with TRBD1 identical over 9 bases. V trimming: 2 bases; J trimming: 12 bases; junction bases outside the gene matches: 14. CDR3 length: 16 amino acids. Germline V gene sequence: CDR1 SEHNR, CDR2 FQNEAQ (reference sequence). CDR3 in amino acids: CASSLQGQGDSRAQFF. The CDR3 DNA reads TGTGCCAGCAGCTTACAGGGACAGGGTGACTCGAGGGCGCAGTTCTTC. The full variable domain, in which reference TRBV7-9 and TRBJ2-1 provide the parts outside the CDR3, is DTGVSQNPRHKITKRGQNVTFRCDPISEHNRLYWYRQTLGQGPEFLTYFQNEAQLEKSRLLSDRFSAERPKGSFSTLEIQRTEQGDSAMYLCASSLQGQGDSRAQFFGPGTRLTVL.

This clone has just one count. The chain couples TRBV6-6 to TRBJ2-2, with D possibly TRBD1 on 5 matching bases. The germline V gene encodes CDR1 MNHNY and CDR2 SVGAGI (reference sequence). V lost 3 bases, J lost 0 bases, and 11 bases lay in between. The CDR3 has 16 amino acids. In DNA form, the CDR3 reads TGTGCCAGCAGTTATGGGGCAGGGACGAACACCGGGGAGCTGTTTTTT. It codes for CASSYGAGTNTGELFF.

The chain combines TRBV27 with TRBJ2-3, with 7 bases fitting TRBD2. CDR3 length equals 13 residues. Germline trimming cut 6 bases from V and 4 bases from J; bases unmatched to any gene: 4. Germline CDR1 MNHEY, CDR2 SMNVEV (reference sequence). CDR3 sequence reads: CASSRRGADTQYF. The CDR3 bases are TGTGCCAGCAGCCGACGGGGGGCAGATACGCAGTATTTT.

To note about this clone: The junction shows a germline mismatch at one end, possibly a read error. The DNA of the CDR3 is TGTGCCAACAGTGGGTTGGGACTAGAGGACATTCAGTACTTC. Its translation: CANSGLGLEDIQYF. This rearrangement joins TRBV2 to TRBJ2-4; TRBD2 aligns across 8 bases. From germline, CDR1 is SNHLY and CDR2 FYNNEI. This CDR3 has 14 residues.

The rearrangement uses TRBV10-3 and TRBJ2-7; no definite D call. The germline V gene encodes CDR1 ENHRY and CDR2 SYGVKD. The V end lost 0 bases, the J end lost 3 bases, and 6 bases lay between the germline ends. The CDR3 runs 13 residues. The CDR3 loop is CAISESAYYEQYF. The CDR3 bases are TGTGCCATCAGTGAGTCTGCCTACTACGAGCAGTACTTC.